The 9 T cell receptor beta chains in this list originate from one sample, sequenced in a study of cytomegalovirus exposure and HLA in healthy donors. PCR amplification relied on 60 Vbeta primers (plus 13 Jbeta primers). The table came from immunoSEQ multiplex PCR; TCRdb's copy has only in-frame clones and leaves some out. The sample has 85,000 to 130,000 clones; 60% to 80% are singletons. Sequences were obtained from PBMCs. The receptors come from a female donor in good health and CMV-seronegative.

This clone was detected only once. The V gene is TRBV4-3, the J gene TRBJ2-1; TRBD2 aligns across 9 bases. CDR1 LGHNA and CDR2 YSLEER come from the germline V gene. The CDR3 is 12 residues long. J gave up 16 bases and V 2 bases, and 6 bases lay outside the gene matches. CDR3 sequence (DNA): TGCGCCAGCAGCCAACTGGGGACTAGCCCTTTCTTC. It codes for CASSQLGTSPFF.

This clone was seen once. This chain uses TRBV6-5 with TRBJ2-7, with 8 bases aligning to TRBD2. Germline V gives CDR1 MNHEY, CDR2 SVGAGI. V lost 4 bases, J lost 7 bases, and 15 bases stayed unmatched. The CDR3 covers 16 residues. The chain's CDR3 is CASSLQGKAGVREQYF. The CDR3 nucleotides read TGTGCCAGCAGTTTACAGGGAAAAGCGGGAGTAAGGGAGCAGTACTTC.

The chain combines TRBV27 with TRBJ2-7, with 10 positions matching TRBD2. CDR3 length: 15 amino acids. The germline CDR1 and CDR2 sequences are MNHEY and SMNVEV (reference sequence). V lost 5 bases and J lost 2; bases outside the gene matches: 6. The CDR3 DNA reads as TGTGCCAGCAGTCCACTAGCGGGGACGACCTACGAGCAGTACTTC. The encoded protein is CASSPLAGTTYEQYF.

The chain carries TRBV5-1 and TRBJ2-7; tentative D call: TRBD1 (5 bases). CDR3 size: 12 residues. CDR1 and CDR2 (germline): SGHRS, YFSETQ. V lost 4 bases, J lost 5 bases, and 10 bases lay in between. The CDR3 coding sequence is TGCGCCAGCAGCCCGGACATCCACGAGCAGTACTTC. Encoded protein: CASSPDIHEQYF.

The chain is built from TRBV10-1 and TRBJ2-1; TRBD2 aligns across 11 bases. The CDR3 totals 15 residues. J was trimmed by 5 bases and V by 3 bases; bases with no gene match: 3. In germline, CDR1 is WNHNN, CDR2 SYGVQD (reference sequence). CDR3 coding DNA: TGCGCCAGCAGTGATAGCGGGAGGGCCAACAATGAGCAGTTCTTC. As protein: CASSDSGRANNEQFF.

The rearrangement joins TRBV9 to TRBJ2-5; 8 bases are a match to TRBD2. The closer fit of TRBJ2-7 to the DNA end suggests the J call may be wrong. Germline CDR1 SGDLS, CDR2 YYNGEE. This CDR3 region has 14 residues. In DNA form, the CDR3 reads TGTGCCAGCAGCGTCGGGACTAGTTTCAACGAGCAGTACTTC. It specifies CASSVGTSFNEQYF.

The J gene is TRBJ2-3, the V gene TRBV10-1, with 7 bases matching TRBD2. CDR1 is WNHNN and CDR2 is SYGVQD in the germline V gene (reference sequence). The CDR3 totals 11 residues. V lost 8 bases and J lost 5; bases outside the gene matches: 1. CDR3 in DNA: TGCGCCAGCGGCGGGGGAGATACGCAGTATTTT. Its translation: CASGGGDTQYF.

The rearrangement uses TRBV27 and TRBJ2-5; TRBD2 is a possible D gene (7 bases). Between the trimmed V and J ends, which lost 0 bases and 1 base, there was a span of 15 bases. The CDR3 runs 17 residues. CDR1 is MNHEY, CDR2 SMNVEV, per germline (reference sequence). DNA for the CDR3: TGTGCCAGCAGTTTATCAAGGGGGAGGGCGCTCCAAGAGACCCAGTACTTC. This encodes CASSLSRGRALQETQYF.

The sample holds one count of this clone. The chain carries TRBV11-2 and TRBJ2-5; 7 bases line up with TRBD1. Per the germline V gene, CDR1 is SGHAT and CDR2 is FQNNGV. The CDR3 consists of 15 residues. With V trimmed by 5 bases and J by 2 bases, 8 bases remained unmatched. CDR3 bases: TGTGCCAGCAGCGGGGAGACAGGGTGGCAAGAGACCCAGTACTTC. Translated, it gives CASSGETGWQETQYF.